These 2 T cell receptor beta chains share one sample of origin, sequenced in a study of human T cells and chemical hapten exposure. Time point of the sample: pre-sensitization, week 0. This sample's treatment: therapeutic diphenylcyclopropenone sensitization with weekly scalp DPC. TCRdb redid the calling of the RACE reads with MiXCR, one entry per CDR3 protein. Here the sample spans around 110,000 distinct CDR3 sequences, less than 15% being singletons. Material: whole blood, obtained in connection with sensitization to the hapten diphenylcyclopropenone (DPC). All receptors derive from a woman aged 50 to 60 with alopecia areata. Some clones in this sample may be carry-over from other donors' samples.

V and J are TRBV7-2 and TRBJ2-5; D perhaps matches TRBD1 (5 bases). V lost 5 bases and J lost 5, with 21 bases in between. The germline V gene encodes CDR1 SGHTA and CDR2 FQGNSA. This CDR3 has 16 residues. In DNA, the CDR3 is TGTGCCAGCAGCCACGGAGCGATCAGGGAATTGGAGACCCAGTACTTC. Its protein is CASSHGAIRELETQYF.

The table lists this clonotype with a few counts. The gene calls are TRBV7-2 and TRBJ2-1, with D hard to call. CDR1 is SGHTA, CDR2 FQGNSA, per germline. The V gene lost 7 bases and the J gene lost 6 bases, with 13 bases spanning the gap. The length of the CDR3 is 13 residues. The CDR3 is CASTDQSINEQFF. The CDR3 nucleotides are TGTGCCAGCACCGATCAATCGATCAATGAGCAGTTCTTC. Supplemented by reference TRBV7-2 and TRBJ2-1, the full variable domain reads GAGVSQSPSNKVTEKGKDVELRCDPISGHTALYWYRQSLGQGLEFLIYFQGNSAPDKSGLPSDRFSAERTGGSVSTLTIQRTQQEDSAVYLCASTDQSINEQFFGPGTRLTVL.